This T cell receptor (beta chain) was documented in a study of blood T cell repertoires in COVID-19. Per the authors' pipeline: Amplifying reference gene primers gave estimates of nucleated cell counts. Sequencing used immunoSEQ multiplex PCR; TCRdb keeps in-frame clones, though not all of them. The V and J calls and clone size are taken from that table; D and trimming were inferred from the DNA. The sample has some 200,000 clones, about nine tenths seen once; the top ten hold roughly 2.5%. The V gene lost 9 bases and the J gene lost 3 bases, with 16 bases spanning the gap. The CDR3 contains 14 residues. Germline V gives CDR1 SGHNT, CDR2 YYREEE (reference sequence). What the recovered Cohort 3 donors had was two negative PCRs, clearance, or symptom resolution.

The chain joins TRBV5-4 to TRBJ2-4, with D possibly being TRBD1 (7 bases). The sequence came from a young woman who had recovered from COVID-19. Material for sequencing was PBMCs or T cells enriched from blood (not recorded which). The chain's CDR3 is CAMRDQGGKNIQYF. Written as DNA, the CDR3 is TGTGCCATGCGGGATCAGGGGGGCAAAAACATTCAGTACTTC.